This TCR beta chain was recorded in a study of blood T cell repertoires in COVID-19 (dated by TCRdb to the early 2020s). About the study as a whole: The collaborator samples originated in the United States, Italy and Spain and spanned the acute and convalescent phases of COVID-19. The repertoires were released in a freely available public database intended as a resource for research on the immune response to SARS-CoV-2. The sample metadata nearly always contained a de-identified subject ID, COVID-19 status, age in years and sex. Where available, HLA class I and class II types were taken from metadata supplied by the sample provider and were not determined by assay-based typing. Deeply sampled blood TCRbeta repertoires from subjects exposed to, actively infected with, or recovered from COVID-19 were included in the dataset. Samples were obtained from the ongoing ImmuneRACE study (first 160 participants) and from about 1,300 subjects provided by 6 global collaborators. The prospective study material was composed of cDNA or gDNA derived from T cells, B-cell-depleted T cells, or PBMCs. General findings and caveats noted by the study authors: The amount of clinical and demographic metadata varied by source and participant and was provided uncurated.

From its cysteine to its phenylalanine, the CDR3 spans 17 amino acids. Here the CDR3 DNA is all that survives: 51 bases in frame from base 1. V was cut back by 8 bases and J by 0 bases, leaving a gap of 22 bases between them. CDR1 SGHNT and CDR2 YENEEA were looked up in the germline V gene. The immunoSEQ Assay, a bias-controlled multiplex PCR, was used to amplify TCRbeta CDR3 regions from genomic DNA. On the study's bioinformatics: Nucleated cell counts per sample were estimated from amplification of reference gene primers within the assay. To quantify the absolute abundance of each unique TCRbeta CDR3 rearrangement, sequence reads were collapsed and filtered. For each sample, productive Simpson clonality was calculated as the square root of Simpson's diversity index over productive rearrangements. Entries here come from immuneACCESS through TCRdb and include only in-frame sequences with V and J called. Some clones fail to appear in such tables; in the studies checked, an unresolved V gene covers under half of the shortfall, and the cause of the remainder is unknown. The V and J calls and clone size were taken over from that table, and D and trimming were inferred from the DNA. Recorded for this sample are about 140,000 clones; around four fifths of them occurred a single time. The top ten clonotypes cover about 3.4% of the sample.

On this clone: Its antigen is currently not known. Base qualities are not recorded, but no much larger clone differs from it by a single base.

Participants in the prospective study were enrolled through a virtual design, were aged roughly 18 to 90 years, and lived in roughly 24 United States geographic areas. In the prospective study, cohorts were assigned on the basis of participant-reported clinical history obtained from a screening survey and a study questionnaire. Mobile phlebotomists in the prospective study collected whole blood, serum and a nasopharyngeal or oropharyngeal swab from every participant. Additional blood draws and questionnaires over an approximately 2-month period could optionally be provided by prospective study participants. Blood samples from the prospective study were shipped frozen or at room temperature prior to DNA extraction.

This clonotype was sampled from a woman aged 45-59 years with acute COVID-19. Sequenced: PBMCs or T cells enriched from blood (not recorded which). This chain is built from TRBV11-3 and TRBJ1-1; D gene: possibly TRBD1, on 6 matching bases. The encoded CDR3 is CASRFYRATLMNTEAFF. The DNA sequence is as follows: TGTGCCAGCCGTTTCTACAGGGCCACGCTAATGAACACTGAAGCTTTCTTT. This CDR3, with the reference TRBV11-3 and TRBJ1-1 proteins standing in past its ends, gives the full variable domain EAGVVQSPRYKIIEKKQPVAFWCNPISGHNTLYWYLQNLGQGPELLIRYENEEAVDDSQLPKDRFSAERLKGVDSTLKIQPAELGDSAVYLCASRFYRATLMNTEAFFGQGTRLTVV.